This TCR beta chain was identified during a study of T cell changes during pregnancy in multiple sclerosis. Sequencing was performed with immunoSEQ multiplex PCR; in TCRdb, only in-frame clones are kept and a portion is missing. The sample has under 110,000 clones, about 89% seen once. The CDR3 is 18 amino acids. CDR1 KGHSH and CDR2 LQKENI come from the germline V gene. With V trimmed by 8 bases and J by 2 bases, 15 bases remained unmatched. The chain joins TRBV18 to TRBJ2-3; TRBD2 agrees at 11 bases. The starting material was peripheral blood, obtained before pregnancy. This receptor was obtained from a female donor with multiple sclerosis, enrolled in a pregnancy study. CDR3 sequence (DNA): TGTGCCAGCCGACACGGGACTAGCGGCAATTTACACACAGATACGCAGTATTTT. Protein: CASRHGTSGNLHTDTQYF.